The 12 T cell receptor beta chains below all came from one sample that was sequenced in a study of OX40 agonist ivuxolimab in advanced cancers. TCRdb's copy holds only in-frame clones and misses some; the assay was immunoSEQ multiplex PCR. The sample holds 50,000 or so clones, more than 75% seen once. The sample was CD4+ or CD8+ T cells sorted from blood, taken in a trial of the OX40 agonist ivuxolimab. The origin of the receptors is an adult with an advanced solid tumor such as melanoma, head and neck, liver or kidney cancer.

The J gene is TRBJ2-5, the V gene TRBV28; unclear D gene. V was shortened by 3 bases and J by 4 bases, with 12 bases between the two germline ends. This CDR3 has 14 residues. CDR1 and CDR2 from the germline V gene are MDHEN and SYDVKM. CDR3 sequence (DNA): TGTGCCAGCAGTTTCCGGCTAGGTGGAGAGACCCAGTACTTC. Translating it yields CASSFRLGGETQYF.

The rearrangement links TRBV4-2 to TRBJ1-2; D possibly corresponds to TRBD1 (5 bases). CDR1 and CDR2 (germline): LGHNA, YNFKEQ. There are 15 residues in the CDR3. V was clipped by 0 bases and J by 7 bases, with 15 bases between them. In DNA form, the CDR3 reads TGTGCCAGCAGCCAAGAGGCCGTAGGGGCGTTTGGCTACACCTTC. Translation gives CASSQEAVGAFGYTF.

The CDR3 here is CASSLVEGAGTGELFF. As DNA, the CDR3 is TGTGCCAGCAGCTTAGTGGAGGGGGCTGGGACCGGGGAGCTGTTTTTT. The V and J genes are TRBV7-6 and TRBJ2-2; D possibly corresponds to TRBD1 (7 bases). This CDR3 is 16 amino acids long. V was pared by 1 base and J by 5 bases, with 14 bases between. Germline V gives CDR1 SGHVS, CDR2 FNYEAQ.

This clone was seen a handful of times. The chain carries TRBV9 and TRBJ1-4; no clear D. The CDR3 is 17 residues long. Trimming pared 0 bases from V and 2 bases from J, leaving 14 bases between. The germline V gene encodes CDR1 SGDLS and CDR2 YYNGEE. In nucleotides, the CDR3 is TGTGCCAGCAGCGTAGGAATAAGGGAAGATACTAATGAAAAACTGTTTTTT. This gives the protein CASSVGIREDTNEKLFF.

The chain has TRBV5-4 and TRBJ1-3; possibly TRBD1 for D (5 bases). The CDR3 is 18 residues long. V was trimmed by 4 bases and J by 4 bases, leaving 24 bases between them. In germline, CDR1 is SGHNT, CDR2 YYREEE (reference sequence). The CDR3 reads CASSRGDAKGVSGNTIYF. The CDR3 nucleotides are TGTGCCAGCAGCCGGGGGGACGCCAAAGGGGTCTCGGGAAACACCATATATTTT.

The chain couples TRBV27 to TRBJ2-1; possibly TRBD1 or TRBD2 for D (6 bases each). Germline CDR1 MNHEY, CDR2 SMNVEV (reference sequence). The V gene lost 8 bases and the J gene lost 9 bases, with 26 bases spanning the gap. The CDR3 length is 16 residues. CDR3 sequence reads: CASLIRGDVRGAEQFF. CDR3 coding DNA: TGTGCCAGCCTTATCAGGGGTGATGTGAGGGGGGCTGAGCAGTTCTTC.

This clone occurred once. The chain combines TRBV7-9 with TRBJ2-7; 10 bases agree with TRBD1. The J segment lost 4 bases and the V segment lost 4 bases, leaving 7 bases of the junction unmatched. CDR3 length: 15 amino acids. In germline, CDR1 is SEHNR, CDR2 FQNEAQ (reference sequence). CDR3 loop: CASSSPTGGKYEQYF. CDR3 sequence (DNA): TGTGCCAGCAGCTCCCCGACAGGGGGCAAGTACGAGCAGTACTTC.

V gene TRBV9 combines with J gene TRBJ1-2; possible D gene TRBD1, 5 bases. Trimming shortened V by 1 base and J by 8 bases, and 21 bases separated the two germline ends. The germline CDR1 and CDR2 sequences are SGDLS and YYNGEE. The CDR3 runs to 16 residues. The CDR3 protein is CASSVTDYGGMEGYTF. CDR3 coding DNA: TGTGCCAGCAGCGTAACCGACTACGGGGGGATGGAGGGCTACACCTTC.

The chain joins TRBV4-1 to TRBJ1-4; TRBD1 matches at 11 bases. In germline, CDR1 is MGHRA, CDR2 YSYEKL. The CDR3 has 17 residues. V shed 5 bases, J shed 0 bases, and the junction held 5 bases outside the gene matches. CDR3 sequence reads: CASSWGQGGPTNEKLFF. The CDR3 nucleotides are TGCGCCAGCAGCTGGGGACAGGGGGGTCCAACTAATGAAAAACTGTTTTTT.

This clone appeared once. The J gene is TRBJ2-5, the V gene TRBV14; no clear D gene. The CDR3 has 14 amino acids. The V end lost 1 base, the J end lost 3 bases, and 9 bases lay between the germline ends. Germline V CDR1 and CDR2: SGHDN, FVKESK. The CDR3 nucleotides are TGTGCCAGCAGCCAAGCTGTCTGGGAAGAGACCCAGTACTTC. Its translation is CASSQAVWEETQYF.

This clone was detected only once. This chain uses TRBV7-9 with TRBJ2-5; tentatively, D is TRBD1 or TRBD2 (5 bases each). Germline V gene lookup returns CDR1 SEHNR and CDR2 FQNEAQ (reference sequence). V lost 5 bases, J lost 5 bases, and 12 bases lay in between. The CDR3 runs 13 residues. The CDR3 region has the DNA TGTGCCAGCAGCACGGACACGGGGGAGACCCAGTACTTC. The encoded protein is CASSTDTGETQYF.

Within the sample, this clone is medium-sized. The J gene is TRBJ1-3, the V gene TRBV13; 8 bases line up with TRBD1. Germline assignment: CDR1 PRHDT and CDR2 FYEKMQ (reference sequence). J lost 6 bases, V lost 5 bases, and 6 bases had no gene match. The CDR3 contains 14 residues. The CDR3 DNA sequence: TGTGCCAGCAGCCACGGGACAGGTGAAAACACCATATATTTT. Protein sequence: CASSHGTGENTIYF.